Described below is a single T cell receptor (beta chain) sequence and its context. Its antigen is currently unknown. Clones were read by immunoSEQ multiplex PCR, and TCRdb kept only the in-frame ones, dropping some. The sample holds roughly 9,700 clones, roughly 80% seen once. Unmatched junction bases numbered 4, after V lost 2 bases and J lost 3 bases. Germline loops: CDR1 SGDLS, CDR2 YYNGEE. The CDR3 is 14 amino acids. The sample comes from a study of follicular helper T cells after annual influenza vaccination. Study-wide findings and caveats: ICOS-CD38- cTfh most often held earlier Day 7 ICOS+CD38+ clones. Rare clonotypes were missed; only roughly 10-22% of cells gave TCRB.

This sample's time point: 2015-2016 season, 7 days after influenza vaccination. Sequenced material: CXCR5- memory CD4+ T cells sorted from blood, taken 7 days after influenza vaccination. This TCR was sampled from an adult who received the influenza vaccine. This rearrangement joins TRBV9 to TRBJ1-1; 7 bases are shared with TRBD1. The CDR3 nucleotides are TGTGCCAGCAGCGTCCTGACAGGGTACACTGAAGCTTTCTTT. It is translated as CASSVLTGYTEAFF.